One sample yielded the 28 T cell receptor beta chains listed below, sequenced in a study of naive and memory T cell subsets. Two oligonucleotides, mixed equimolar, formed the beta constant-region primer covering TRBC1 and TRBC2. The ligated cDNA underwent four PCR rounds using SP2 and nested alpha and beta constant-region primers. Each CDR3 protein gets one entry after TCRdb re-called the UMI-ligation and nested PCR reads with MiXCR. The table lists 95,000 to 150,000 distinct CDR3 sequences, around 35% of them singletons. Material for sequencing was central memory CD4+ T cells from blood. All receptors come from a human donor in good health.

This clonotype came up a few times. The V gene is TRBV5-1, the J gene TRBJ2-3, with 7 bases matching TRBD1. With 2 bases clipped from V and 5 bases from J, the junction kept 5 bases outside the gene matches. Germline V gene lookup returns CDR1 SGHRS and CDR2 YFSETQ. The CDR3 spans 14 residues. CDR3 nucleotide sequence: TGCGCCAGCAGCTTTCGACAGGGAAGAGATACGCAGTATTTT. Amino acids: CASSFRQGRDTQYF.

This chain links TRBV20-1 with TRBJ2-3, with 10 bases matching TRBD2. CDR1 DFQATT and CDR2 SNEGSKA come from the germline V gene (reference sequence). V lost 0 bases to trimming and J lost 7 bases; unmatched junction nucleotides: 7. The CDR3 extends over 15 amino acids. CDR3: CSARERAGGGNTQYF. Here the CDR3 DNA reads TGCAGTGCTAGAGAAAGAGCGGGAGGGGGAAATACGCAGTATTTT.

This chain connects TRBV28 to TRBJ1-5; 9 bases are shared with TRBD1. V lost 9 bases and J lost 7; bases outside the gene matches: 4. The germline gives CDR1 MDHEN, CDR2 SYDVKM. The CDR3 is 12 amino acids. CDR3 nucleotides: TGTGCCAGTGGACAGGGGCGCCAGCCCCAGCATTTT. Protein: CASGQGRQPQHF.

The V gene is TRBV6-6, the J gene TRBJ1-6, with D unclear. There are 11 residues in the CDR3. V gave up 7 bases and J gave up 14 bases, with 12 bases separating them. Germline assignment: CDR1 MNHNY and CDR2 SVGAGI (reference sequence). The CDR3 DNA reads TGTGCCAGCACCTACCGAGAGACCCTCCACTTT. Protein sequence: CASTYRETLHF.

This clonotype was detected a few times. The chain carries TRBV20-1 and TRBJ2-1; 10 bases are shared with TRBD2. The CDR3 contains 16 residues. Germline CDR1 reads DFQATT; CDR2 reads SNEGSKA (reference sequence). The V segment lost 0 bases and the J segment 12 bases; nucleotides outside the gene matches: 14. The CDR3 is CSARDPSAGGTRSQFF. Written as DNA, the CDR3 is TGCAGTGCTAGAGATCCCTCAGCGGGAGGGACGCGATCGCAGTTCTTC.

The rearrangement links TRBV2 to TRBJ2-1, with 7 nucleotides matching TRBD1. Germline V gene data show CDR1 as SNHLY and CDR2 as FYNNEI. Losses at the gene ends were 7 bases for V and 7 bases for J; bases not matched to a gene: 7. The CDR3 runs to 13 residues. For the CDR3, the DNA is TGTGCCAGCACTGATGACAGGGTGAATGAGCAGTTCTTC. Residues: CASTDDRVNEQFF.

The sample holds many counts of this clonotype. The gene calls are TRBV5-1 and TRBJ2-1, with D tentatively TRBD2 (6 bases). This CDR3 has 16 residues. The V gene's germline CDR1 is SGHRS and CDR2 YFSETQ. Trimming cost V 0 bases and J 3 bases, with 13 bases left between them. The CDR3 sequence: CASSLVASVNYNEQFF. DNA of the CDR3: TGCGCCAGCAGCTTGGTGGCTAGCGTCAACTACAATGAGCAGTTCTTC.

This chain links TRBV19 with TRBJ2-2; the D call may be TRBD1 or TRBD2 (6 bases each). The CDR3 runs to 15 residues. Between the trimmed V and J ends, which lost 7 bases and 1 base, there was a span of 13 bases. Germline assignment: CDR1 LNHDA and CDR2 SQIVND (reference sequence). The CDR3 region has the DNA TGTGCCAGTACCCTCAGGGGACTGAACACCGGGGAGCTGTTTTTT. Its protein product is CASTLRGLNTGELFF.

The chain recombines TRBV24-1 with TRBJ2-1; TRBD1 is a possible D gene (7 bases). Trimming cost V 5 bases and J 0 bases, with 19 bases left between them. The CDR3 has 18 residues. The germline gives CDR1 KGHDR, CDR2 SFDVKD. The CDR3 DNA sequence: TGTGCCACCAGTGCCATCACAGGGGACTTTAGCTCCTACAATGAGCAGTTCTTC. This translates into CATSAITGDFSSYNEQFF.

This clonotype has a single count. The chain employs TRBV29-1 and TRBJ2-7, with D unresolved. The CDR3 is 11 amino acids. Germline CDR1 SQVTM, CDR2 ANQGSEA. The V end was cut by 7 bases, the J end by 2 bases, with 9 bases between. The CDR3 bases are TGCAGCGCCGGGTCAGCCTACGAGCAGTACTTC. Translated: CSAGSAYEQYF.

This clonotype was seen more than once but under ten times. The genes are TRBV6-5 and TRBJ1-6; 7 nucleotides match TRBD1. V trimming: 0 bases; J trimming: 0 bases; junction bases outside the gene matches: 11. The CDR3 loop spans 20 amino acids. Germline V gene sequence: CDR1 MNHEY, CDR2 SVGAGI. The CDR3 is CASSYSGGASIVSYNSPLHF. The CDR3 DNA reads TGTGCCAGCAGTTACTCAGGGGGCGCTTCCATCGTCTCCTATAATTCACCCCTCCACTTT.

The chain joins TRBV20-1 to TRBJ1-3, with D perhaps matching TRBD1 (6 bases). From germline, CDR1 is DFQATT and CDR2 SNEGSKA (reference sequence). The V gene lost 0 bases and the J gene lost 0 bases, with 12 bases spanning the gap. CDR3 length: 16 residues. This CDR3 is CSARDKTGRSGNTIYF. CDR3 nucleotides: TGCAGTGCTAGAGATAAGACAGGCCGCTCTGGAAACACCATATATTTT.

The J gene is TRBJ1-1, the V gene TRBV28, with D unresolved. V was cut by 6 bases and J by 4 bases, with 9 bases left in between. CDR1 MDHEN and CDR2 SYDVKM come from the germline V gene. The length of the CDR3 is 12 residues. For the CDR3, the DNA is TGTGCCAGCAGGGTGGGGTCCACTGAAGCTTTCTTT. Protein sequence: CASRVGSTEAFF.

The chain carries TRBV12-3 or TRBV12-4 and TRBJ1-6, with 8 bases fitting TRBD1. V trimming: 6 bases; J trimming: 9 bases; junction bases outside the gene matches: 7. The CDR3 extends over 14 amino acids. CDR3 residues: CASSPTGGFSPLHF. The CDR3 region has the DNA TGTGCCAGCAGCCCTACAGGGGGGTTTTCACCCCTCCACTTT.

The chain recombines TRBV28 with TRBJ2-1, with 11 bases matching TRBD2. V was clipped by 2 bases and J by 4 bases; unmatched bases: 13. The CDR3 contains 19 residues. Per germline, CDR1 MDHEN and CDR2 SYDVKM. CDR3 sequence (DNA): TGTGCCAGCAGTTTAAGTGCGCCGACTAGCGGGAAAAATTACAATGAGCAGTTCTTC. Protein sequence: CASSLSAPTSGKNYNEQFF.

The chain links TRBV5-1 to TRBJ2-1, with a possible D match to TRBD2 (5 bases). The CDR3 length is 15 residues. Trimming took 2 bases from V and 2 from J, leaving 11 bases between them. Per germline, CDR1 SGHRS and CDR2 YFSETQ. CDR3 bases: TGCGCCAGCAGCTTTCAGCGGAGCGCCTACAATGAGCAGTTCTTC. Protein sequence: CASSFQRSAYNEQFF.

This clonotype occurred a few times. This chain links TRBV18 with TRBJ2-1; possible D gene TRBD2, 6 bases. The CDR3 totals 14 residues. Trimming pared 3 bases from V and 5 bases from J, leaving 11 bases between. Germline CDR1 is KGHSH and CDR2 is LQKENI. The CDR3 sequence is CASSPLTSDNEQFF. In nucleotides, the CDR3 is TGTGCCAGCTCACCCTTGACTAGTGACAATGAGCAGTTCTTC.

The chain uses TRBV20-1 and TRBJ1-5; 7 bases map to TRBD1. CDR1 DFQATT and CDR2 SNEGSKA come from the germline V gene (reference sequence). The CDR3 is 15 amino acids. J was trimmed by 5 bases and V by 5 bases; bases with no gene match: 12. CDR3 residues: CSAPHQSDRDQPQHF. CDR3 in DNA: TGCAGTGCTCCGCATCAGAGTGACAGGGATCAGCCCCAGCATTTT.

This chain uses TRBV20-1 with TRBJ2-3; a possible D gene is TRBD2 (6 bases). Trimming cost V 0 bases and J 4 bases, with 20 bases left between them. Germline V lookup: CDR1 DFQATT, CDR2 SNEGSKA (reference sequence). The length of the CDR3 is 17 residues. The CDR3 is CSARDILDYNGADTQYF. The CDR3 nucleotides read TGCAGTGCTAGAGACATATTGGACTACAACGGCGCAGATACGCAGTATTTT.

J is TRBJ2-1 and V is TRBV28; 8 bases are shared with TRBD2. Germline-derived CDR1 and CDR2 are MDHEN and SYDVKM. There are 16 residues in the CDR3. Trimming cost V 6 bases and J 2 bases; bases outside gene matches: 9. The CDR3 nucleotides are TGTGCCAGCAGCCCTCCCGGGACTAGGGCCTACAATGAGCAGTTCTTC. Protein sequence: CASSPPGTRAYNEQFF.

The chain joins TRBV10-3 to TRBJ2-3, with D possibly matching TRBD2 (6 bases). Between the trimmed V and J ends, which lost 4 bases and 2 bases, there was a span of 13 bases. Germline-derived CDR1 and CDR2 are ENHRY and SYGVKD. The CDR3 consists of 15 residues. CDR3 in DNA: TGTGCCATCAGTGTCGGGAGCGCAAACACAGATACGCAGTATTTT. Encoded protein: CAISVGSANTDTQYF.

The chain recombines TRBV27 with TRBJ2-1; a weak D match, TRBD1 (5 bases). The length of the CDR3 is 15 residues. CDR1 MNHEY and CDR2 SMNVEV come from the germline V gene (reference sequence). V was shortened by 3 bases and J by 4 bases, with 13 bases between the two germline ends. The CDR3 here is CASSFSRQTYNEQFF. CDR3 DNA: TGTGCCAGCAGTTTTTCCCGACAGACATACAATGAGCAGTTCTTC.

This clonotype was seen once. The genes are TRBV7-2 and TRBJ1-6; the D gene is possibly TRBD1 (5 bases). With 6 bases removed from V and 7 bases from J, the gap between germline ends came to 10 bases. Germline V gives CDR1 SGHTA, CDR2 FQGNSA. The CDR3 extends over 13 amino acids. The CDR3 region is CASRFGGNSPLHF. CDR3 nucleotide sequence: TGTGCCAGCAGATTCGGGGGGAATTCACCCCTCCACTTT.

This clonotype has only a few counts. The rearrangement links TRBV5-1 to TRBJ2-1; TRBD1 is a possible D gene (8 bases). The CDR3 is made up of 15 amino acids. Germline CDR1 and CDR2: SGHRS and YFSETQ. V shed 4 bases and J shed 9 bases, with 20 bases lying between them. CDR3 nucleotides: TGCGCCAGCAGCCGCGTCCCGGGAGGACAGGGTGAGCAGTTCTTC. Residues: CASSRVPGGQGEQFF.

This clonotype was detected only a few times. This chain connects TRBV19 to TRBJ2-2; TRBD2 might be the D (6 bases). Trimming took 3 bases from V and 1 from J, leaving 9 bases between them. Per germline, CDR1 LNHDA and CDR2 SQIVND (reference sequence). The CDR3 sequence is 15 residues long. The CDR3 loop is CASSITGVNTGELFF. CDR3 in DNA: TGTGCCAGTAGTATCACGGGAGTGAACACCGGGGAGCTGTTTTTT.

The sample holds one count of this clonotype. V gene TRBV29-1 combines with J gene TRBJ2-1; TRBD2 aligns across 9 bases. The CDR3 covers 13 residues. Germline CDR1 reads SQVTM; CDR2 reads ANQGSEA. Trimming removed 1 base from V and 7 bases from J; junction bases left unmatched: 2. The CDR3 sequence: CSVEGLAGNEQFF. CDR3 DNA: TGCAGCGTTGAAGGTCTAGCGGGGAATGAGCAGTTCTTC.

The rearrangement links TRBV10-1 to TRBJ2-2, with TRBD1 identical over 7 bases. The CDR3 consists of 16 residues. The V gene's germline CDR1 is WNHNN and CDR2 SYGVQD (reference sequence). V trimming: 5 bases; J trimming: 5 bases; junction bases outside the gene matches: 11. CDR3 sequence (DNA): TGCGCCAGCAGTTCCGTCGCGACAGGGTTGACCGGGGAGCTGTTTTTT. It codes for CASSSVATGLTGELFF.

This sequence joins TRBV7-9 and TRBJ1-4, with D maybe TRBD1 (6 bases). Trimming removed 2 bases from V and 8 bases from J, with 12 bases in between. CDR1 and CDR2 (germline): SEHNR, FQNEAQ (reference sequence). CDR3 size: 14 residues. This CDR3 is CASSLSADREKLFF. CDR3 sequence (DNA): TGTGCCAGCAGCTTATCTGCAGACAGGGAAAAACTGTTTTTT.